A selection of T cell receptor beta chains follows, all from one sample in a study of OX40 agonist ivuxolimab in advanced cancers. The table came from immunoSEQ multiplex PCR; TCRdb's copy has only in-frame clones and leaves some out. This sample has under 65,000 clones; around 84% occur once, and the top ten carry roughly 2.1%. This specimen consisted of CD4+ or CD8+ T cells sorted from blood, obtained in a trial of the OX40 agonist ivuxolimab. The receptors were sampled from an adult with an advanced solid tumor such as melanoma, head and neck, liver or kidney cancer. Each CDR3 is given without its conserved first and last residue. Fields, in order: V gene, clone size, CDR3 protein. A clone size is listed for some rows: how often the clone was seen (once, few, many), or a class if it is expanded.

>TRBV28|NA
ATKGRIGTEAF
>TRBV5-4|NA
ASSPRGSGGVETQY
>TRBV11-1|NA
ASSLEAGRAENEQF
>TRBV6-5|NA
ASSYRQALRTQY
>TRBV2|NA
ASSEDRRARGDTDTQY
>TRBV27|NA
ASSLRPRGETQY
>TRBV5-4|NA
ASSPGHYNEQF
>TRBV28|few
ASNTGWAGLNTEAF
>TRBV6-5|many
ASSYKGINEQF
>TRBV15|NA
ATSRLGQGNTEAF
>TRBV7-2|NA
ASSSLVVGNSPLH
>TRBV7-2|NA
ASSLFGGRVNQPQH
>TRBV5-5|few
ASSLESLGSYEQY
>TRBV28|NA
ASSTPQREVTDTQY
>TRBV4-1|few
ASSQLQGSGRGTDTQY
>TRBV19|few
ASSILAIRGSNQPQH
>TRBV27|NA
ASSLSSSPGNSPLH